The source of this T cell receptor beta chain is a study of OX40 agonist ivuxolimab in advanced cancers. Study-wide background: Three dose-escalation patients had partial responses: one with hepatocellular carcinoma and two with cutaneous melanoma. General study findings and limits: People who partly responded at 0.1-3.0 mg/kg had some of the least clonal expansion seen.

Comment on this clone: Antigen unknown.

Some clones are missing from TCRdb's copy, which holds only in-frame ones; the method was immunoSEQ multiplex PCR. The sample carries about 69,000 clones, approximately 88% recorded once. Trimming removed 0 bases at V and 5 bases at J, with 13 bases between. Germline V gene sequence: CDR1 KGHSH, CDR2 LQKENI. This CDR3 contains 15 residues. Sequenced here: CD4+ or CD8+ T cells sorted from blood, sampled in a trial of the OX40 agonist ivuxolimab. This TCR derives from an adult with an advanced solid tumor such as melanoma, head and neck, liver or kidney cancer. This rearrangement joins TRBV18 to TRBJ2-5; maybe TRBD1 (6 bases). The CDR3 protein is CASSPPVWGPETQYF. DNA for the CDR3: TGTGCCAGCTCACCACCGGTATGGGGGCCGGAGACCCAGTACTTC.